This TCR beta chain appears in the sequencing data of a study of blood T cell repertoires in COVID-19. Between the trimmed V and J ends, which lost 4 bases and 5 bases, there was a span of 20 bases. The CDR3 is 16 amino acids. Germline assignment: CDR1 SEHNR and CDR2 FQNEAQ (reference sequence). Authors' methods: The authors estimated nucleated cell counts from reference gene primer amplification. Repertoires were generated with immunoSEQ multiplex PCR, while TCRdb's copy carries only in-frame clones and drops some. That table furnishes V, J and clone size, whereas the DNA furnished D and trimming. The sample lists some 44,000 clones, almost 85% seen once, with 20% to 25% in the top ten.

This chain uses TRBV7-9 with TRBJ1-2; D ambiguous. Specimen: peripheral blood. The receptor comes from a woman aged 55-75 years with acute or convalescent COVID-19. CDR3 in DNA: TGTGCCAGCAGCTCCTACGTCTCTACGGGAGGGTATGGCTACACCTTC. This translates into CASSSYVSTGGYGYTF.